These T cell receptor beta chains were read from a single sample in a study of sequential checkpoint blockade in melanoma. Assay: immunoSEQ multiplex PCR; the TCRdb copy retains only in-frame clones and omits some. This sample has roughly 9,100 clones, with more than 20% found just once. The source was tumor tissue (inferred from file names), collected from a patient given nivolumab and ipilimumab in sequence. The source of these receptors is a human donor with melanoma. The CDR3 runs from the conserved cysteine through the conserved F or W. The D gene is left open where the match is weak. The size field is filled for only some rows; it gives once, few, many or a size class.

d_gene | j_gene | v_gene | abundance | CDR3nt | CDR3aa
- | TRBJ1-6 | TRBV14 | - | TGTGCCAGCAGCCTCCGGGACGGTAATTCACCCCTCCACTTT | CASSLRDGNSPLHF
- | TRBJ1-2 | TRBV7-5 | - | TGTGCCAGCAGCAAGGGACAGGGCGTTTGGGGCTACACCTTC | CASSKGQGVWGYTF
- | TRBJ1-1 | TRBV14 | - | TGTGCCAGCAGCCAAAGGGCTGAAGCTTTCTTT | CASSQRAEAFF
- | TRBJ2-7 | TRBV5-1 | - | TGCGCCAGCAGCTTGGCCGCGCGGACCTACGAGCAGTACTTC | CASSLAARTYEQYF
TRBD1 | TRBJ2-5 | TRBV19 | - | TGTGCCAGTAGTATGCGGACAGGGGGTCAAGAGACCCAGTACTTC | CASSMRTGGQETQYF
- | TRBJ2-5 | TRBV11-3 | many | TGTGCCAGCAGGAAATCTCGGGGAAGAAGCCAAGAGACCCAGTACTTC | CASRKSRGRSQETQYF
TRBD1 | TRBJ1-5 | TRBV28 | - | TGTGCCAGCAGTTTACCGACAGGGGTGTATCAGCCCCAGCATTTT | CASSLPTGVYQPQHF
- | TRBJ1-2 | TRBV6-8 | - | TGTGCCAGCAGTTCCCCCCCTTTGGTGTGTGTGTTTTGTGTGGGCTATGGCTACACCTTC | CASSSPPLVCVFCVGYGYTF
- | TRBJ2-1 | TRBV19 | - | TGTGCCAGTAGTACTCGGGGGGCCCTCTACAATGAGCAGTTCTTC | CASSTRGALYNEQFF
TRBD2 | TRBJ2-3 | TRBV11-3 | many | TGTGCCAGCAGCTTCCTATATCCGACTAGCGGGGGCACAGATACGCAGTATTTT | CASSFLYPTSGGTDTQYF
- | TRBJ2-2 | TRBV6-8 | - | TGTGCCAGCAGTGACTCGGGCACCGGGGAGCTGTTTTTT | CASSDSGTGELFF
- | TRBJ1-1 | TRBV6-8 | medium-sized | TGTGCCAGCAGTCTCGGTTCGAACACTGAAGCTTTCTTT | CASSLGSNTEAFF
- | TRBJ1-1 | TRBV11-3 | many | TGTGCCAGCAGCTTAGGACCGGTGGCGGTTTCAGCTTTCTTT | CASSLGPVAVSAFF
- | TRBJ1-5 | TRBV11-3 | - | TGTGCCAGCAGTGAAAGGGGTGGAGGAGGGCCCCAGCATTTT | CASSERGGGGPQHF
TRBD1 | TRBJ1-2 | TRBV7-6 | many | TGTGCCAGCAGCCCGGGACAGGGGGGGACTAACTATGGCTACACCTTC | CASSPGQGGTNYGYTF
- | TRBJ1-1 | TRBV11-3 | many | TGTGCCAGCAGACTAAACAGGGTGAACACTGAAGCTTTCTTT | CASRLNRVNTEAFF
- | TRBJ1-2 | TRBV19 | medium-sized | TGTGCCAGTAGTCTAGAACAGGGCTATGGCTACACCTTC | CASSLEQGYGYTF
TRBD1 | TRBJ1-6 | TRBV6-8 | medium-sized | TGTGCCAGCAGGTACAGGGGCGGAAGTTCACCCCTCCACTTT | CASRYRGGSSPLHF
TRBD2 | TRBJ2-1 | TRBV28 | medium-sized | TGTGCCAGCAGTTCTTGGACTAGCGGGGGGGCCAATGAGCAGTTCTTC | CASSSWTSGGANEQFF
- | TRBJ1-2 | TRBV1 | - | TGCGCCAGCAGCTCTATTTCTGGCTGGGATGGCTACACCTTC | CASSSISGWDGYTF
- | TRBJ2-5 | TRBV11-3 | - | TGTGCCAGCAGCTTGGCCGTACAGACACAAGAGACCCAGTACTTC | CASSLAVQTQETQYF
- | TRBJ2-1 | TRBV11-3 | medium-sized | TGTGCCAGCAGCTTAAACCCCCTCGACAATGAGCAGTTCTTC | CASSLNPLDNEQFF
- | TRBJ2-3 | TRBV28 | - | TGTGCCAGCAGTTTGAGTAGCAGCCCAGATACGCAGTATTTT | CASSLSSSPDTQYF
- | TRBJ1-5 | TRBV6-8 | - | TGTGCCAGCAGTTTCCCAAGATACAGGGTACTTAGCAATCAGCCCCAGCATTTT | CASSFPRYRVLSNQPQHF
- | TRBJ2-5 | TRBV6-8 | medium-sized | TGTGCCACCGGGGTGGGAATCATGGGGACCCAGTACTTC | CATGVGIMGTQYF
TRBD2 | TRBJ2-3 | TRBV5-1 | - | TGCGCCAGCAGCCGACTAGCGGTCAATACAGATACGCAGTATTTT | CASSRLAVNTDTQYF
- | TRBJ1-4 | TRBV28 | few | TGTGCCAGCAGTTTCCTACTCCGGGGCCAGAGTAACGAAAAACTGTTTTTT | CASSFLLRGQSNEKLFF
- | TRBJ1-1 | TRBV28 | few | TGTGCCAGCAGTTTGATAGGACAGCCGAACACTGAAGCTTTCTTT | CASSLIGQPNTEAFF
- | TRBJ1-5 | TRBV19 | medium-sized | TGTGCCAGTAAGAACGGAAATAGCAATCAGCCCCAGCATTTT | CASKNGNSNQPQHF
TRBD1 | TRBJ1-2 | TRBV6-8 | many | TGTGCCAGCAGCGCGACAGGGTCCGGATATGGCTACACCTTC | CASSATGSGYGYTF
- | TRBJ1-2 | TRBV5-1 | - | TGCGCCAGCAGCTTAAATATGGGAGAAGCCAACTATGGCTACACCTTC | CASSLNMGEANYGYTF
- | TRBJ2-1 | TRBV9 | - | TGTGCCAGCAGCGTAGTAATCGGGACGTACAATGAGCAGTTCTTC | CASSVVIGTYNEQFF
- | TRBJ1-4 | TRBV11-3 | few | TGTGCCAGCAGCTTAGATGGGAGGACGGATGAAAAACTGTTTTTT | CASSLDGRTDEKLFF
TRBD2 | TRBJ2-5 | TRBV11-3 | - | TGTGCCAGCAGCCCCACGCTGGGACTAGCGGGGGAAGAGACCCAGTACTTC | CASSPTLGLAGEETQYF
- | TRBJ1-2 | TRBV4-1 | - | TGCGCCAGCAGCCAAGATGAGACAGGTCTACTCGGCTACACCTTC | CASSQDETGLLGYTF
- | TRBJ2-3 | TRBV6-8 | few | TGTGCCAGTACCGACAGGCCCCACACAGATACGCAGTATTTT | CASTDRPHTDTQYF
- | TRBJ1-1 | TRBV11-3 | many | TGTGCCAGCAGCTTGGGAAGGGGACTTCAGGGGAACACTGAAGCTTTCTTT | CASSLGRGLQGNTEAFF
- | TRBJ2-3 | TRBV19 | - | TGTGCCAGTAATAAGGGTCGCACAGATACGCAGTATTTT | CASNKGRTDTQYF
TRBD2 | TRBJ2-7 | TRBV6-8 | few | TGTGCCAGCAGTTACTCCTTGCGGGGGAACTCCTACGAGCAGTACTTC | CASSYSLRGNSYEQYF
- | TRBJ2-1 | TRBV11-3 | - | TGTGCCAGCAGCTCGCGTGTCCTCGGGGCCCACTCCTACAATGAGCAGTTCTTC | CASSSRVLGAHSYNEQFF
TRBD1 | TRBJ1-6 | TRBV9 | few | TGTGCCAGCAGCGTAGAGGGGACAGGGTACAATTCACCCCTCCACTTT | CASSVEGTGYNSPLHF
- | TRBJ2-5 | TRBV19 | - | TGTGCCAGTAGCCGGGACATTCAGGGGGAGACCCAGTACTTC | CASSRDIQGETQYF
- | TRBJ1-1 | TRBV6-8 | few | TGTGCCAGCAGCCCCGGACGGAACACTGAAGCTTTCTTT | CASSPGRNTEAFF
TRBD2 | TRBJ2-1 | TRBV6-8 | - | TGTGCCAGCAGTCTAGCGGAGGATCCCTACAATGAGCAGTTCTTC | CASSLAEDPYNEQFF
TRBD1 | TRBJ2-6 | TRBV9 | few | TGTGCCAGCAGCGTCGGACAGGGCGGCTCTGGGGCCAACGTCCTGACTTTC | CASSVGQGGSGANVLTF
- | TRBJ1-3 | TRBV6-1 | many | TGTGCCAGCAGTGAAGCTTCCAGTCCTGGAAACACCATATATTTT | CASSEASSPGNTIYF